Below are 18 T cell receptor beta chains sequenced from a single sample in a study of blood T cell repertoires in COVID-19. Using immunoSEQ multiplex PCR, the repertoire was profiled, and TCRdb retains in-frame clones only, with some absent. This table has approximately 280,000 clones, roughly 90% appearing once. The material sequenced was peripheral blood. The receptors here all came from a woman in her thirties with COVID-19, enrolled during active disease.

In its sample, this clone was seen once. The chain is built from TRBV2 and TRBJ2-1; 9 bases fit TRBD1. The V gene end was trimmed by 7 bases and the J gene end by 5 bases; junction bases not matched to a gene: 6. Looked up from germline, CDR1 is SNHLY and CDR2 is FYNNEI. The CDR3 covers 14 residues. The CDR3 nucleotides are TGTGCCAGCATCCGACAGGGGGTCAACAATGAGCAGTTCTTC. It translates to CASIRQGVNNEQFF.

The gene calls are TRBV5-6 and TRBJ2-6; D remains ambiguous. Looked up from germline, CDR1 is SGHDT and CDR2 is YYEEEE. Trimming left V 0 bases short and J 0 bases short, with 4 bases between. The CDR3 spans 15 residues. The CDR3 bases are TGTGCCAGCAGCTTGGGTCGCTCTGGGGCCAACGTCCTGACTTTC. Its translation is CASSLGRSGANVLTF.

V usage is TRBV27 and J usage is TRBJ1-2; a weak D match, TRBD1 (6 bases). V dropped 5 bases and J dropped 5 bases, with 12 bases sitting between them. CDR3 length: 13 residues. Germline CDR1 reads MNHEY; CDR2 reads SMNVEV (reference sequence). CDR3 sequence: CASSTGTLYGYTF. In DNA, the CDR3 is TGTGCCAGCAGTACCGGGACACTTTATGGCTACACCTTC.

The chain couples TRBV5-4 to TRBJ1-1; D may be TRBD1 (5 bases). The CDR3 runs 15 residues. Trimming took 2 bases from V and 2 from J, leaving 13 bases between them. Germline V gene lookup returns CDR1 SGHNT and CDR2 YYREEE (reference sequence). The DNA of the CDR3 is TGTGCCAGCAGCTTAAGGGGAGGTGGTAACACTGAAGCTTTCTTT. Its translation: CASSLRGGGNTEAFF.

This clone has only one observation. The V gene is TRBV7-9, the J gene TRBJ1-1; TRBD1 agrees at 10 bases. This CDR3 comprises 19 residues. V dropped 2 bases and J dropped 1; count of bases not matched to a gene: 13. Germline CDR1 is SEHNR and CDR2 is FQNEAQ (reference sequence). Here the CDR3 DNA reads TGTGCCAGCAGCTTACCCCTCGACAGGGGGCTAGGGAAGAACACTGAAGCTTTCTTT. This sequence encodes CASSLPLDRGLGKNTEAFF.

The chain is built from TRBV30 and TRBJ2-1; weak D call: TRBD2 (6 bases). With 2 bases removed from V and 7 bases from J, the gap between germline ends came to 12 bases. Germline values: CDR1 GTSNPN, CDR2 SVGIG (reference sequence). The CDR3 has 13 residues. CDR3 amino acids: CAWSILGGNEQFF. CDR3 DNA sequence: TGTGCCTGGAGTATACTGGGGGGTAATGAGCAGTTCTTC.

This clone showed up just a few times. The chain uses TRBV30 and TRBJ1-2; TRBD1 matches at 10 bases. The trim removed 3 bases at V and 7 bases at J, leaving 5 bases unmatched. This CDR3 spans 13 amino acids. The V gene's germline CDR1 is GTSNPN and CDR2 SVGIG (reference sequence). Here the CDR3 reads CAWSADRGSGYTF. CDR3 DNA: TGTGCCTGGAGCGCGGACAGGGGGAGTGGCTACACCTTC.

This CDR3 reads CASSQGQGYGYTF. Written as DNA, the CDR3 is TGCGCCAGCAGCCAAGGACAGGGATATGGCTACACCTTC. The chain recombines TRBV4-3 with TRBJ1-2, with TRBD1 matching over 7 bases. CDR3 length: 13 amino acids. Germline assignment: CDR1 LGHNA and CDR2 YSLEER. J gave up 5 bases and V 1 base, and 1 base lay outside the gene matches.

J is TRBJ1-1 and V is TRBV25-1; 9 bases match TRBD1. Germline values: CDR1 MGHDK, CDR2 SYGVNS. The CDR3 contains 14 residues. J was trimmed by 1 base and V by 4 bases; bases with no gene match: 1. In DNA, the CDR3 is TGTGCCAGCAGTGTGACAGGGGGGAACACTGAAGCTTTCTTT. This sequence encodes CASSVTGGNTEAFF.

V and J are TRBV6-6 and TRBJ1-2; TRBD1 might be the D (5 bases). Germline V lookup: CDR1 MNHNY, CDR2 SVGAGI (reference sequence). V was trimmed by 6 bases and J by 6 bases, leaving 14 bases between them. The CDR3 totals 13 residues. The DNA of the CDR3 is TGTGCCAGCAGGCTGACGTGGGGCGATGGCTACACCTTC. It is translated as CASRLTWGDGYTF.

V is TRBV19 and J is TRBJ1-2; the match to TRBD1 covers 7 bases. The CDR3 contains 14 residues. Trimming took 4 bases from V and 8 from J; bases not matched to a gene: 10. Looked up from germline, CDR1 is LNHDA and CDR2 is SQIVND (reference sequence). The CDR3 sequence: CASSTQGTFGGYTF. The CDR3 region has the DNA TGTGCCAGTAGTACACAGGGGACGTTTGGCGGCTACACCTTC. Complete variable domain (other parts from reference TRBV19 and TRBJ1-2): DGGITQSPKYLFRKEGQNVTLSCEQNLNHDAMYWYRQDPGQGLRLIYYSQIVNDFQKGDIAEGYSVSREKKESFPLTVTSAQKNPTAFYLCASSTQGTFGGYTFGSGTRLTVV.

The chain employs TRBV30 and TRBJ1-4, with 12 bases that match TRBD1. With V trimmed by 3 bases and J by 6 bases, 2 bases remained unmatched. Germline V lookup: CDR1 GTSNPN, CDR2 SVGIG (reference sequence). The CDR3 is 14 amino acids. The CDR3: CAWRGQGADEKLFF. For the CDR3, the DNA is TGTGCCTGGAGGGGACAGGGGGCAGATGAAAAACTGTTTTTT. Drawing the rest from reference TRBV30 and TRBJ1-4, the complete variable domain is SQTIHQWPATLVQPVGSPLSLECTVEGTSNPNLYWYRQAAGRGLQLLFYSVGIGQISSEVPQNLSASRPQDRQFILSSKKLLLSDSGFYLCAWRGQGADEKLFFGSGTQLSVL.

The CDR3 reads CASSPRGLAGGGDTQYF. CDR3 bases: TGTGCCAGCAGCCCCCGGGGACTAGCGGGAGGAGGAGATACGCAGTATTTT. The rearrangement uses TRBV5-4 and TRBJ2-3; 15 bases line up with TRBD2. With V trimmed by 4 bases and J by 5 bases, 8 bases remained unmatched. This CDR3 spans 17 amino acids. The germline gives CDR1 SGHNT, CDR2 YYREEE (reference sequence).

V usage is TRBV5-8 and J usage is TRBJ2-5, with D possibly being TRBD2 (5 bases). Per germline, CDR1 SGHTS and CDR2 YDEGEE. The CDR3 length is 13 residues. The V and J ends lost 6 bases and 5 bases respectively, with 14 bases between them. CDR3 in DNA: TGTGCCAGCACCCCGAGGGTGGGTGAGACCCAGTACTTC. It translates to CASTPRVGETQYF.

V and J are TRBV18 and TRBJ2-1, with TRBD1 matching 7 bases. This CDR3 is 16 amino acids long. V was pared by 4 bases and J by 8 bases, with 14 bases of the junction left unmatched. CDR1 and CDR2 from the germline V gene are KGHSH and LQKENI. The CDR3 loop is CASSQLTGVDGDEQFF. Written as DNA, the CDR3 is TGTGCCAGCTCACAACTCACAGGGGTTGATGGGGATGAGCAGTTCTTC.

CDR3 sequence: CASLGGFSTDTQYF. Here the CDR3 DNA reads TGTGCCAGCCTTGGGGGGTTTAGCACAGATACGCAGTATTTT. This chain uses TRBV28 with TRBJ2-3; D might be TRBD2 (6 bases). Germline V CDR1 and CDR2: MDHEN, SYDVKM. The CDR3 runs 14 residues. V lost 8 bases, J lost 0 bases, and 12 bases lay in between.

J is TRBJ2-2 and V is TRBV7-8; 13 bases fit TRBD2. This CDR3 contains 17 residues. With 5 bases clipped from V and 4 bases from J, the junction kept 7 bases outside the gene matches. CDR1 SGHVS and CDR2 FQNEAQ come from the germline V gene. CDR3 nucleotide sequence: TGTGCCAGCAGCCCACTAGCGGGAGGGTCTCGCACCGGGGAGCTGTTTTTT. This gives the protein CASSPLAGGSRTGELFF.

The chain links TRBV4-2 to TRBJ2-2; 10 positions match TRBD2. The germline V gene encodes CDR1 LGHNA and CDR2 YNFKEQ. The CDR3 covers 15 residues. The J segment lost 2 bases and the V segment lost 5 bases, leaving 2 bases of the junction unmatched. DNA of the CDR3: TGTGCCAGCAGCACTAGCGGGGTTAACACCGGGGAGCTGTTTTTT. As protein: CASSTSGVNTGELFF.